The present T cell receptor (beta chain) was sequenced within a study of T cell responses to AZD1222 COVID-19 vaccine (dated by TCRdb to the early 2020s). Regarding the study in general: AZD1222 recipients with second doses at about 4 weeks or about 12 weeks were pooled, because spike-specific TCR depth and breadth did not differ between schedules. Trial participants were enrolled into age subgroups of 18-55, 56-69 and 70-plus years, which contained about 150, 28 and 57 TCR-sequenced participants, respectively. TCR sequencing covered some 250 trial participants: 200 to 220 given two doses of AZD1222 and approximately 25 given two doses of MenACWY control vaccine. What the study reported, not specific to this receptor: Because no day 14 peak-response samples were available, the repertoires could be characterized only after the peak T cell response. Most participants were white British and females outnumbered males, and the authors suggested that clonal diversity may have been underestimated. Vaccine-associated CD4 TCRs spanned the whole spike protein, with dominant responses in regions 160-218 and 743-854. Reportedly, almost half of the unique spike-specific TCRs recognized epitopes lying outside the regions that are mutated in the B.1.351 and B.1.1.7 variants. The 56-69-year group was small, and its depth increase did not reach significance, likely because of low power. After two AZD1222 doses, both the breadth and the depth of spike-specific TCRs were significantly higher than at day 0 and than in MenACWY recipients. Only six AZD1222 recipients were SARS-CoV-2 seropositive at baseline, limiting conclusions about previously exposed vaccinees.

The CDR3 numbers 13 residues from cysteine through phenylalanine. The sequence is cut down to CDR3 DNA, 39 bases in frame from base 1. The germline V gene sets CDR1 to SNHLY and CDR2 to FYNNEI. V sheds 7 bases and J sheds 2 bases, leaving 9 bases between their ends. The sample's time point label is to be understood as: baseline before first vaccination. The vaccinee samples were drawn from two UK trials, COV001 and COV002, one of which was a single-blind randomized controlled phase 2/3 trial testing AZD1222 (ChAdOx1 nCoV-19) in healthy adults. For TCRbeta chain sequencing, PBMC samples were collected from trial participants at day 0 and at day 28 after the second dose. The CDR3 regions of human TCRbeta chains were analyzed by immunosequencing. As for the authors' bioinformatics: TCRs in the repertoires were matched against a reference library of SARS-CoV-2-specific TCRs that had been generated with the MIRA antigen-specificity platform. Breadth was defined as the fraction of unique TCRs that were SARS-CoV-2-associated. Depth was defined as the fraction of total T cells that were SARS-CoV-2-associated. Each spike-specific TCR was assigned to its reactive spike region and to a CD4 or CD8 class using the MIRA data. Log10-transformed breadth and depth values were compared by one-way ANOVA with Sidak's multiple comparisons tests. What TCRdb holds here is the immuneACCESS table cut down to in-frame rearrangements. Part of the clones is not present; checked against another copy, under half of the missing clones reflect an unresolved V gene, and the others are unexplained. V, J and clone size are those of that table, while D and trimming were read from the DNA. This sample comprises 100,000 to 150,000 clones, roughly 90% of them detected only once. The ten biggest clones cover 4.4% of the sample.

This clone was detected once. No antigen is known for it. One base away there is no much larger clone; base qualities are not given. The material was peripheral blood, obtained on day 0 of AZD1222 vaccination. The rearrangement combines TRBV2 with TRBJ1-5; perhaps TRBD1 is the D gene, with 6 bases matching. The clonotype was recovered from an adult in good health. The DNA sequence is as follows: TGTGCCAGCAAAGCAGGGGGCAATCAGCCCCAGCATTTT. It specifies CASKAGGNQPQHF. The CDR3 plus the reference TRBV2 and TRBJ1-5 genes for the other parts give the full variable domain: EPEVTQTPSHQVTQMGQEVILRCVPISNHLYFYWYRQILGQKVEFLVSFYNNEISEKSEIFDDQFSVERPDGSNFTLKIRSTKLEDSAMYFCASKAGGNQPQHFGDGTRLSIL.